These 16 T cell receptor beta chains originate from one sample sequenced in a study of cytomegalovirus exposure and HLA in healthy donors. Sequencing was performed with immunoSEQ multiplex PCR; in TCRdb, only in-frame clones are kept and a portion is missing. The repertoire holds nearly 80,000 clones, with 93% as singletons. What was sequenced was PBMCs. The receptors originated from a woman younger than 45 in good health and CMV-seronegative.

Remarks on this clone: The same CDR3 is also encoded by other DNA sequences in this sample. The rearrangement links TRBV5-1 to TRBJ2-7; 11 bases align to TRBD1. Germline V lookup: CDR1 SGHRS, CDR2 YFSETQ. The J segment lost 2 bases and the V segment lost 2 bases, leaving 6 bases of the junction unmatched. The CDR3 spans 16 residues. The CDR3 DNA sequence: TGCGCCAGCAGCTTAGGGCCGGGACAGGGGGCCTACGAGCAGTACTTC. Translation: CASSLGPGQGAYEQYF.

The chain uses TRBV5-8 and TRBJ2-1; D might be TRBD1 (6 bases). V lost 7 bases, J lost 8 bases, and 19 bases lay in between. The CDR3 length is 14 residues. Germline V gives CDR1 SGHTS, CDR2 YDEGEE. The CDR3 is CASWGRLGRDEQFF. The CDR3 coding sequence is TGTGCCAGCTGGGGGCGCCTAGGTCGCGATGAGCAGTTCTTC.

Only a few counts were recorded for this clone. The rearrangement uses TRBV18 and TRBJ1-2; 9 positions match TRBD1. Per the germline V gene, CDR1 is KGHSH and CDR2 is LQKENI. J was trimmed by 1 base and V by 3 bases; bases with no gene match: 3. The CDR3 length is 15 residues. In DNA form, the CDR3 reads TGTGCCAGCTCACCCGGGACAGGGCGTAACTATGGCTACACCTTC. Its protein product is CASSPGTGRNYGYTF. The full variable domain, in which reference TRBV18 and TRBJ1-2 provide the parts outside the CDR3, is NAGVMQNPRHLVRRRGQEARLRCSPMKGHSHVYWYRQLPEEGLKFMVYLQKENIIDESGMPKERFSAEFPKEGPSILRIQQVVRGDSAAYFCASSPGTGRNYGYTFGSGTRLTVV.

The rearrangement uses TRBV4-3 and TRBJ2-3, with 13 positions matching TRBD2. Germline CDR1 LGHNA, CDR2 YSLEER. With 3 bases clipped from V and 7 bases from J, the junction kept 4 bases outside the gene matches. The CDR3 has 15 residues. CDR3 coding DNA: TGCGCCAGCAGCCAGGGGACTAGCGGGGTGAATACGCAGTATTTT. Protein product: CASSQGTSGVNTQYF.

The rearrangement joins TRBV27 to TRBJ2-7, with 9 bases fitting TRBD2. This CDR3 region has 17 residues. V lost 6 bases, J lost 4 bases, and 16 bases stayed unmatched. Germline-derived CDR1 and CDR2 are MNHEY and SMNVEV (reference sequence). The CDR3 nucleotides are TGTGCCAGCAGCCCTCAAACCTCTACTAGCGGGCTATACGAGCAGTACTTC. Its translation: CASSPQTSTSGLYEQYF.

The rearrangement uses TRBV6-6 and TRBJ1-2; 9 bases align to TRBD1. V was clipped by 9 bases and J by 8 bases; unmatched bases: 10. CDR3 size: 13 residues. In germline, CDR1 is MNHNY, CDR2 SVGAGI (reference sequence). CDR3 sequence reads: CASRQGVALGYTF. Here the CDR3 DNA reads TGTGCCAGTCGACAGGGGGTCGCCCTCGGCTACACCTTC.

The V and J genes are TRBV29-1 and TRBJ2-3; a possible D gene is TRBD2 (5 bases). Per the germline V gene, CDR1 is SQVTM and CDR2 is ANQGSEA. The V and J ends lost 5 bases and 3 bases respectively, with 18 bases between them. The CDR3 covers 15 residues. CDR3 sequence (DNA): TGCAGCGTTAGCTATCTAGCTGGTGGTACAGATACGCAGTATTTT. Translating gives CSVSYLAGGTDTQYF.

This chain links TRBV30 with TRBJ1-4; D gene unclear. CDR3 length: 12 amino acids. V was pared by 2 bases and J by 11 bases, with 12 bases between. The germline V gene has CDR1 GTSNPN and CDR2 SVGIG (reference sequence). This CDR3 is CAWSWLDGKLFF. The CDR3 DNA is TGTGCCTGGAGTTGGCTAGACGGGAAACTGTTTTTT.

The chain carries TRBV7-6 and TRBJ1-1; 7 nucleotides agree with TRBD1. The CDR3 length is 15 residues. Per germline, CDR1 SGHVS and CDR2 FNYEAQ. Unmatched junction bases numbered 7, after V lost 5 bases and J lost 1 base. For the CDR3, the DNA is TGTGCCAGCAGCGCGGGACAGCCGGAGAACACTGAAGCTTTCTTT. It specifies CASSAGQPENTEAFF. The full variable domain, completed using reference TRBV7-6 and TRBJ1-1, is GAGVSQSPRYKVTKRGQDVALRCDPISGHVSLYWYRQALGQGPEFLTYFNYEAQQDKSGLPNDRFSAERPEGSISTLTIQRTEQRDSAMYRCASSAGQPENTEAFFGQGTRLTVV.

The chain links TRBV28 to TRBJ2-3; 10 positions match TRBD2. Germline CDR1 reads MDHEN; CDR2 reads SYDVKM. J gave up 2 bases and V 6 bases, and 8 bases lay outside the gene matches. The CDR3 loop spans 16 amino acids. The CDR3: CASSAILAGYTDTQYF. The DNA for the CDR3 is TGTGCCAGCAGCGCAATACTAGCGGGATACACAGATACGCAGTATTTT.

V usage is TRBV30 and J usage is TRBJ1-3, with D maybe TRBD1 (6 bases). CDR3 length equals 14 residues. Germline CDR1 GTSNPN, CDR2 SVGIG (reference sequence). The ends were cut back, 1 base at V and 0 bases at J, with 7 bases in the middle. CDR3 in DNA: TGTGCCTGGAGTGGGACAGTCTCTGGAAACACCATATATTTT. Its protein is CAWSGTVSGNTIYF.

The J gene is TRBJ2-4, the V gene TRBV19, with D possibly being TRBD2 (6 bases). There are 14 residues in the CDR3. Germline V gives CDR1 LNHDA, CDR2 SQIVND (reference sequence). Trimming removed 3 bases from V and 9 bases from J, with 15 bases in between. This chain's CDR3 is CASSMAGTRGIQYF. CDR3 in DNA: TGTGCCAGTAGTATGGCGGGAACGCGGGGCATTCAGTACTTC.

The chain uses TRBV2 and TRBJ2-5; 7 bases match TRBD1. Germline assignment: CDR1 SNHLY and CDR2 FYNNEI. The V segment lost 2 bases and the J segment 3 bases; nucleotides outside the gene matches: 18. The CDR3 covers 19 residues. CDR3 sequence: CASSESGLQRSGGKETQYF. The CDR3 DNA reads as TGTGCCAGCAGTGAATCGGGCTTACAGCGTTCAGGGGGAAAAGAGACCCAGTACTTC.

This clone has only one observation. This sequence joins TRBV2 and TRBJ2-1; no reliable D call. Germline V gene sequence: CDR1 SNHLY, CDR2 FYNNEI. Trimming pared 7 bases from V and 5 bases from J, leaving 15 bases between. The CDR3 contains 14 residues. In nucleotides, the CDR3 is TGTGCCAGCACGGCGGCCGAGCTGAACAATGAGCAGTTCTTC. Protein product: CASTAAELNNEQFF. Full variable domain (outside the CDR3, taken from reference TRBV2 and TRBJ2-1): EPEVTQTPSHQVTQMGQEVILRCVPISNHLYFYWYRQILGQKVEFLVSFYNNEISEKSEIFDDQFSVERPDGSNFTLKIRSTKLEDSAMYFCASTAAELNNEQFFGPGTRLTVL.

The chain carries TRBV10-3 and TRBJ2-4; D may be TRBD2 (7 bases). The CDR3 loop spans 14 amino acids. Germline assignment: CDR1 ENHRY and CDR2 SYGVKD. Trimming cost V 0 bases and J 13 bases, with 16 bases left between them. DNA of the CDR3: TGTGCCATCAGTGAGTCGGGGGGGGCTAGCGAACAGTACTTC. Translated, it gives CAISESGGASEQYF.

The rearrangement joins TRBV28 to TRBJ1-1, with D maybe TRBD1 (6 bases). The CDR3 length is 15 residues. Germline lookup yields CDR1 MDHEN and CDR2 SYDVKM. V lost 3 bases, J lost 0 bases, and 11 bases lay in between. As DNA, the CDR3 is TGTGCCAGCAGTTTTTCGGACAGCATGAACACTGAAGCTTTCTTT. Its translation is CASSFSDSMNTEAFF.